This paragraph covers one T cell receptor (beta chain) sequence. Its recognized antigen is unknown. One base away there is no much larger clone; base qualities are not given. This entry is derived from a study of cytomegalovirus exposure and HLA in healthy donors (dated by TCRdb to the late 2010s). Turning to the overall study: According to an earlier analysis of several hundred of the donors, about 179 million T cells yielded 90 million to 130 million unique TCR beta sequences and about 280 Gb of sequence data. Roughly 300 gigabases of sequencing data and tens of millions of unique TCR sequences were included in an early release covering 550 to 650 HLA-typed donors. Among the roughly 390 genotyped donors, about 83% belonged to the genetic ancestry cluster associated with self-reported Caucasian donors. The study aimed to test whether signatures of past pathogen exposure could be identified by cataloging public T cell receptors. The study used immunosequencing to profile the T cell repertoires of hundreds of subjects and linked those repertoires to cytomegalovirus serostatus. Besides the first cohort of hundreds of subjects, a separate validation cohort made up of 95 to 150 different subjects was used. High-throughput TCR immunosequencing, statistical association of individual TCRs with disease status, and machine learning were combined to predict cytomegalovirus infection status. A later analysis re-examined previously published TCR beta repertoires from just over 650 donors and added high-resolution HLA genotyping to investigate patterns of TCR occurrence. In the later analysis, no new phenotypic data were used to find candidate immune exposures; instead, reliance was placed on TCR beta sequences and their occurrence across donors. An earlier analysis of some 500 of the donors used high-throughput TCR beta sequencing to judge whether each TCR beta V gene segment behaved as functional or pseudogenic. Donor age, sex, ethnicity and CMV serostatus were compiled alongside the repertoire data. In a later genetic analysis, genome-wide SNP genotypes for about three fifths of the roughly 670 donors were used, and that subset was treated as a discovery cohort. All discovery cohort repertoires had been generated on a single sequencing platform. HLA typing included class I and class II loci at four-digit resolution. Typing coverage varied by locus: roughly 629-630 donors for A, B, C, DRB1 and DQB1; more than 500 for DQA1; about 570 for DPA1; approximately 450 for DPB1. Because of strong linkage in the cohort, four to six DR-DQ haplotypes were treated as single units for association and clustering. Across some 400 genotyped donors of the cohort, an average of roughly 250,000 unique TCR beta nucleotide sequences per donor were sequenced, and around 20% of those sequences were non-productive.

The library relied on the immunoSEQ multiplex PCR assay. For the multiplex PCR, a mixture combining 60 forward primers for TCR Vbeta segments and 13 reverse primers for TCR Jbeta segments was used. Amplification of the CDR3 region of rearranged TCR beta genes was performed with a multiplex PCR assay on genomic DNA. The Illumina HiSeq System was used to sequence the amplified TCR beta libraries as 87-base-pair reads. The source study handled its data this way. A later analysis counted approximately 84 million unique TCR beta chains across the 550 to 800 repertoires, and roughly 10 million of these chains were shared by at least two donors. To remove PCR and sequencing errors, raw reads were error-corrected and collapsed into unique sequences using a nearest-neighbor algorithm that merged closely related sequences. Alignment of CDR3 sequences to IMGT reference sequences was used to assign V, D and J gene segments. For a sequence to be retained, a match of at least six nucleotides was required to both a V gene segment and a J gene segment. A rearrangement was called productive if the CDR3 had no stop codons and remained in frame with V and J, and every other rearrangement was called non-productive. Following IMGT convention, CDR3 was defined as the stretch from the second conserved V-encoded cysteine to the conserved J-encoded phenylalanine. The earlier analysis of 587 of the donors excluded sequences that lacked an unambiguous match to a single V gene segment. In an earlier analysis of 450 to 700 of the donors, V segments were called functional above 56.7% productive rearrangements and were called segregating when the between-donor standard deviation exceeded 5%. A statistical classification framework was built for diagnosing cytomegalovirus status from the catalog of TCR beta chain sequences. In a later analysis, V and J genes were assigned by comparing TCR nucleotide sequences against IMGT/GENE-DB human TR gene sequences. Using the TCRdist pipeline, a later analysis assigned CDR3 sequences along with most-parsimonious VDJ recombination scenarios. In a later analysis, every TCR beta chain was defined by the combination of its CDR3 amino acid sequence and its V-gene family, and reads without a unique V-gene family were dropped. A later analysis removed roughly 590 highly shared, low-generation-probability nucleotide sequences to deal with suspected cross-contamination and a sequencing artifact. In a later analysis, a clonal expansion index for each public chain was calculated from normalized within-repertoire ranks of inferred template counts. A later analysis computed generation probabilities with a VDJ recombination model fitted to out-of-frame rearrangements, and checked the results against IGoR. In a later analysis, hypergeometric tests were used to score TCR-TCR, TCR-HLA and TCR-CMV co-occurrence, with a repertoire-size bias correction applied to TCR pairs. A later analysis estimated false discovery rates by permuting HLA or CMV assignments 20 times. A later analysis grouped co-occurring TCRs with DBSCAN, adding TCRdist sequence similarity when clustering within HLA-allele-positive subsets. For co-occurrence clustering, repertoires with fewer than 30,000 or more than 120,000 public chains were excluded, along with several repertoires with anomalous nucleotide sharing. Not all clones reach the TCRdb copy of this immuneACCESS table, which keeps in-frame sequences only. Checked studies attribute under half of the gap to unresolved V genes and leave the rest unexplained. V, J and clone size are those of that table, while D and trimming were read from the DNA. The sample includes more than 200,000 clones, with about 84% observed a single time. The ten largest clones take up 1.3% of the sample.

The research as a whole found: Broadly in line with IMGT annotations, most TCR beta V segments showed up in productive rearrangements about 90% or about 30% of the time in an earlier analysis of several hundred of the donors. The sequencing pipeline was judged likely to have produced a cluster of highly shared sequence variants as a technical artifact. The classifier was reported to diagnose cytomegalovirus status with high specificity and sensitivity in both the original cohort and the validation cohort. This cohort had only TCR beta chains sequenced, and the lack of alpha or paired-chain data limited which features could be detected. A further reported finding was that TCR beta sequences accurately predicted the HLA-A and HLA-B alleles for most subjects in the first cohort. HLA typing was unavailable for some donors at each locus, so association tests used only the typed subset. Across donors, most TCR sequences were observed very rarely, whereas some public TCRs were present in many individuals. The authors suggested that the approach could potentially be extended to other disease states and immunological phenotypes. Linkage disequilibrium might explain the correlated functional status among segregating V segments, but an unknown experimental factor could not be excluded. The study gave a list of 150 to 200 TCR beta chains associated with cytomegalovirus. According to a later analysis, most CMV-associated TCR beta chains appeared to be HLA-restricted, and the HLA associations seemed to be driven largely by CMV exposure. CMV serostatus was the only immune exposure information available for the cohort. Roughly uniform sequencing depth across donors was assumed in presence/absence analyses, although this assumption may not hold. An association between a missense DCLRE1C variant and V-gene and J-gene trimming of TCR beta chains was found in a later genetic analysis and replicated in an independent cohort. Because counts were too low, approximately 15 rarely observed V segments, including chromosome 9 orphons, were excluded from the earlier analysis of 587 of the donors. When HLA alleles, especially DR and DQ, strongly co-occurred, TCR associations were difficult to assign to individual alleles. Specific HLA alleles were associated with 15,000 to 20,000 TCR beta sequences at a false discovery rate of 0.05 in a later analysis. In a later analysis, HLA-associated TCR beta chains showed more clonal expansion and lower generation probabilities than non-associated chains that were equally common. Three of the identified cytomegalovirus-associated TCR beta chains were confirmed in vitro to be specific for cytomegalovirus antigens. According to a later analysis, parvovirus B19, influenza, CMV and Epstein-Barr virus appeared linked to several top co-occurrence clusters. A later analysis found that TCR association rates varied across HLA loci, with DRB1 alleles showing the most associated TCRs and HLA-C alleles the fewest. Compared with the 666-donor mean, donors in an Asian-associated ancestry cluster had fewer N-insertions in productive TCRs, according to a later genetic analysis.

The cohort consisted of hundreds of healthy bone marrow donors. All cohort members were sampled while nominally healthy, although unrecorded immune exposures were likely present. Of the 670 or so cohort members, approximately 300 had positive CMV serostatus and 352 had negative CMV serostatus, and CMV serostatus was not recorded for the donor. Every donor gave a peripheral blood sample, and the peripheral blood mononuclear cells from that sample were used for TCR beta sequencing. The Qiagen DNeasy Blood Extraction Kit was used to extract genomic DNA from the blood cell samples. Sequencing input: PBMCs. The TCR was taken from a human donor in good health.

This receptor has the CDR3 CASSSRKTSANTDTQYF. The nucleotide sequence reads TGTGCCAGCAGCTCAAGAAAGACTAGCGCCAACACAGATACGCAGTATTTT. The rearranged segments are TRBV7-9 and TRBJ2-3; 8 of the junction bases match TRBD2. As encoded in the germline V gene (reference sequence), CDR1 is SEHNR while CDR2 is FQNEAQ. The CDR3 has 17 amino acids, counting the end cysteine and phenylalanine. Left in the record is the CDR3 DNA by itself, 51 bases read in frame from the first base. V trim: 4 bases; J trim: 2 bases; unmatched bases: 11. Reference TRBV7-9 and TRBJ2-3 genes cover what lies past the CDR3, so the full variable domain is DTGVSQNPRHKITKRGQNVTFRCDPISEHNRLYWYRQTLGQGPEFLTYFQNEAQLEKSRLLSDRFSAERPKGSFSTLEIQRTEQGDSAMYLCASSSRKTSANTDTQYFGPGTRLTVL.